Below, 24 T cell receptor beta chains from the same sample are listed, as sequenced in a study of control samples from healthy donors and cancer patients. Generated by immunoSEQ multiplex PCR, the TCRdb table keeps only in-frame clones and is missing some. This table has roughly 120,000 clones, about 94% appearing once. Sequenced sample: blood. The receptor source for this set is a man between 25 and 39 years old in good health.

This clone was seen a single time. The rearrangement joins TRBV7-3 to TRBJ2-3; the match to TRBD2 covers 8 bases. Germline loops: CDR1 SGHTA, CDR2 FQGTGA. The CDR3 runs to 15 residues. V was clipped by 2 bases and J by 6 bases; unmatched bases: 7. CDR3 loop: CASSLVRGGKDTQYF. As DNA, the CDR3 is TGTGCCAGCAGCTTAGTTCGGGGGGGTAAGGATACGCAGTATTTT.

The chain recombines TRBV7-3 with TRBJ1-1; TRBD1 might be the D (5 bases). V gave up 4 bases and J gave up 1 base, with 10 bases separating them. The CDR3 is made up of 14 amino acids. Germline values: CDR1 SGHTA, CDR2 FQGTGA. CDR3 DNA sequence: TGTGCCAGCAGCTCACCGGGGACGAACACTGAAGCTTTCTTT. Translated, it gives CASSSPGTNTEAFF.

A remark on this clone: One junction end does not reproduce the germline sequence, and a read error may be involved. The rearrangement links TRBV5-3 to TRBJ1-5; 11 nucleotides align to TRBD1. TRBV5-3 is known as an ORF, though its function is uncertain. This CDR3 region has 18 residues. CDR3 loop: CVRSFPGEGQGGTQPQHF. The CDR3 DNA reads TGTGTCAGAAGCTTCCCCGGCGAGGGACAGGGGGGAACCCAGCCCCAGCATTTT.

The chain carries TRBV10-2 and TRBJ1-2, with D perhaps TRBD1 (5 bases). Trimming shortened V by 6 bases and J by 8 bases, and 13 bases separated the two germline ends. CDR1 and CDR2 from the germline V gene are WSHSY and SAAADI. The length of the CDR3 is 12 residues. Here the CDR3 reads CASSPPGHGYTF. DNA of the CDR3: TGCGCCAGCAGCCCCCCGGGGCACGGCTACACCTTC.

This clone was seen only a few times. Other DNA sequences in this sample translate to the same CDR3. This chain joins TRBV19 and TRBJ2-7; D gene unclear. V gave up 1 base and J gave up 4 bases, with 8 bases separating them. Germline loops: CDR1 LNHDA, CDR2 SQIVND (reference sequence). This CDR3 has 13 residues. CDR3 in amino acids: CASSIGLGYEQYV. The CDR3 nucleotides are TGTGCCAGTAGTATAGGGCTTGGGTACGAGCAGTACGTC.

CDR3 in DNA: TGTGCCAGCACCAGACGACAGGGTCTGTACAATGAGCAGTTCTTC. This gives the protein CASTRRQGLYNEQFF. J is TRBJ2-1 and V is TRBV2, with 7 bases aligning to TRBD1. The CDR3 is 15 residues long. The trim removed 7 bases at V and 4 bases at J, leaving 10 bases unmatched. Germline V gene data show CDR1 as SNHLY and CDR2 as FYNNEI.

J is TRBJ2-7 and V is TRBV6-1; D gene uncertain. CDR3 size: 14 residues. Germline V gives CDR1 MNHNS, CDR2 SASEGT. V lost 2 bases and J 2 bases, leaving 10 bases between the germline ends. The CDR3 is CASSELTWAYEQYF. For the CDR3, the DNA is TGTGCCAGCAGTGAATTGACATGGGCCTACGAGCAGTACTTC.

The rearrangement links TRBV7-2 to TRBJ2-5; maybe TRBD2 (6 bases). V was shortened by 2 bases and J by 7 bases, with 14 bases between the two germline ends. CDR3 length: 14 amino acids. Germline-derived CDR1 and CDR2 are SGHTA and FQGNSA. DNA of the CDR3: TGTGCCAGCAGCTTAAATGGGCCCGGGGGGACCCAGTACTTC. Translated: CASSLNGPGGTQYF. The whole variable domain, filled in from reference TRBV7-2 and TRBJ2-5, reads GAGVSQSPSNKVTEKGKDVELRCDPISGHTALYWYRQSLGQGLEFLIYFQGNSAPDKSGLPSDRFSAERTGGSVSTLTIQRTQQEDSAVYLCASSLNGPGGTQYFGPGTRLLVL.

This chain links TRBV30 with TRBJ1-1; D is uncertain. The CDR3 runs 13 residues. V lost 0 bases to trimming and J lost 2 bases, with 7 bases between them. The germline CDR1 and CDR2 sequences are GTSNPN and SVGIG (reference sequence). The CDR3 bases are TGTGCCTGGAGTGTATGGGTAAACACTGAAGCTTTCTTT. Encoded protein: CAWSVWVNTEAFF.

V is TRBV5-4 and J is TRBJ2-7; 8 nucleotides line up with TRBD1. CDR1 is SGHNT, CDR2 YYREEE, per germline (reference sequence). The CDR3 has 14 residues. The junction had 4 bases not matched to a gene; V was cut back by 0 bases and J by 5 bases. CDR3 coding DNA: TGTGCCAGCAGCTTGGGCAGGGGGCGCGACGAGCAGTACTTC. Its translation: CASSLGRGRDEQYF. Combining the CDR3 with reference TRBV5-4 and TRBJ2-7 gives the whole variable domain ETGVTQSPTHLIKTRGQQVTLRCSSQSGHNTVSWYQQALGQGPQFIFQYYREEENGRGNFPPRFSGLQFPNYSSELNVNALELDDSALYLCASSLGRGRDEQYFGPGTRLTVT.

CDR3 nucleotide sequence: TGTGCCAGTAGTGGGACGGAAGGAGGGCCCCAGCATTTT. This sequence encodes CASSGTEGGPQHF. J is TRBJ1-5 and V is TRBV19; weak D call: TRBD1 (5 bases). The germline V gene has CDR1 LNHDA and CDR2 SQIVND (reference sequence). The CDR3 consists of 13 residues. V lost 5 bases and J 9 bases, leaving 14 bases between the germline ends.

The chain is built from TRBV30 and TRBJ1-2; no definite D call. V was cut by 4 bases and J by 8 bases, with 20 bases left in between. This CDR3 is built from 14 residues. Germline V gene lookup returns CDR1 GTSNPN and CDR2 SVGIG (reference sequence). The DNA of the CDR3 is TGTGCCTGGACCGCCCAATTTGCGGGAGAAGGCTACACCTTC. Its translation is CAWTAQFAGEGYTF.

The table lists this clone with a few counts. The rearrangement joins TRBV4-2 to TRBJ1-2; D is unresolved. From germline, CDR1 is LGHNA and CDR2 YNFKEQ. CDR3 length equals 14 residues. V was trimmed by 0 bases and J by 7 bases, leaving 12 bases between them. CDR3 in DNA: TGTGCCAGCAGCCAAGATTGGCAGGAAGCTGGCTACACCTTC. Its translation: CASSQDWQEAGYTF.

This clone was detected once. The chain is built from TRBV6-5 and TRBJ2-2; 8 bases align to TRBD1. CDR1 is MNHEY, CDR2 SVGAGI, per germline. J was trimmed by 6 bases and V by 10 bases; bases with no gene match: 13. The CDR3 covers 15 residues. For the CDR3, the DNA is TGTGCCACCCATCCCTGGACAGGGAGCTCCGGGGAGCTGTTTTTT. It is translated as CATHPWTGSSGELFF.

This chain joins TRBV11-2 and TRBJ1-1, with unresolved D. The CDR3 has 13 residues. Germline V lookup: CDR1 SGHAT, CDR2 FQNNGV. Trimming shortened V by 7 bases and J by 4 bases, and 13 bases separated the two germline ends. In DNA form, the CDR3 reads TGTGCCAGCACCCGCCCTTTCGGCACTGAAGCTTTCTTT. It translates to CASTRPFGTEAFF. The full variable domain, with the rest looked up from reference TRBV11-2 and TRBJ1-1, is EAGVAQSPRYKIIEKRQSVAFWCNPISGHATLYWYQQILGQGPKLLIQFQNNGVVDDSQLPKDRFSAERLKGVDSTLKIQPAKLEDSAVYLCASTRPFGTEAFFGQGTRLTVV.

The rearrangement uses TRBV5-1 and TRBJ2-3; TRBD2 aligns across 14 bases. Germline V gene lookup returns CDR1 SGHRS and CDR2 YFSETQ. The CDR3 spans 16 residues. The ends lost 3 bases at V and 4 bases at J; junction bases unmatched: 4. This chain's CDR3 is CASSSRLAGGSDTQYF. The CDR3 DNA follows: TGCGCCAGCAGCTCGCGACTAGCGGGGGGGTCAGATACGCAGTATTTT. Supplemented by reference TRBV5-1 and TRBJ2-3, the full variable domain reads KAGVTQTPRYLIKTRGQQVTLSCSPISGHRSVSWYQQTPGQGLQFLFEYFSETQRNKGNFPGRFSGRQFSNSRSEMNVSTLELGDSALYLCASSSRLAGGSDTQYFGPGTRLTVL.

The chain employs TRBV7-2 and TRBJ2-3; 9 nucleotides line up with TRBD2. The CDR3 is made up of 16 amino acids. V shed 1 base, J shed 4 bases, and the junction held 6 bases outside the gene matches. Germline CDR1 and CDR2: SGHTA and FQGNSA. CDR3 sequence: CASSLERAGGADTQYF. CDR3 DNA sequence: TGTGCCAGCAGCTTAGAGAGGGCGGGGGGGGCAGATACGCAGTATTTT.

The rearrangement links TRBV27 to TRBJ1-1; the match to TRBD1 covers 8 bases. CDR3 length equals 16 residues. Germline-derived CDR1 and CDR2 are MNHEY and SMNVEV (reference sequence). Trimming took 5 bases from V and 7 from J; bases not matched to a gene: 15. The DNA for the CDR3 is TGTGCCAGCAGTCAAACTGGGACAGGTCCCCGAGATGAAGCTTTCTTT. The encoded protein is CASSQTGTGPRDEAFF.

V usage is TRBV28 and J usage is TRBJ1-3; 12 bases map to TRBD1. The CDR3 totals 16 residues. V lost 5 bases to trimming and J lost 4 bases; unmatched junction nucleotides: 6. CDR1 is MDHEN, CDR2 SYDVKM, per germline. The CDR3 DNA sequence: TGTGCCAGCAGTCTCCGGGACAGGGGGCGCGGAAACACCATATATTTT. Its protein is CASSLRDRGRGNTIYF.

This clone was seen just once. J is TRBJ2-2 and V is TRBV6-5; TRBD1 matches 7 bases. This CDR3 has 13 amino acids. Germline assignment: CDR1 MNHEY and CDR2 SVGAGI. Unmatched junction bases numbered 3, after V lost 11 bases and J lost 0 bases. The chain's CDR3 is CASGQSNTGELFF. Written as DNA, the CDR3 is TGTGCCTCGGGACAGTCGAACACCGGGGAGCTGTTTTTT.

This clone was counted a single time. The chain employs TRBV18 and TRBJ1-4; D is uncertain. Deletions cut 6 bases from V and 0 bases from J, with 8 bases between. Germline values: CDR1 KGHSH, CDR2 LQKENI. This CDR3 contains 14 residues. This CDR3 is CASSSTATNEKLFF. The CDR3 region has the DNA TGTGCCAGCTCTTCGACTGCAACTAATGAAAAACTGTTTTTT.

The chain combines TRBV19 with TRBJ1-1; TRBD1 aligns across 8 bases. This CDR3 spans 14 amino acids. The V and J ends lost 2 bases and 11 bases, in that order; junction bases with no gene match: 10. Germline CDR1 reads LNHDA; CDR2 reads SQIVND (reference sequence). The chain's CDR3 is CASSILAGGDLAFF. As DNA, the CDR3 is TGTGCCAGTAGTATATTAGCAGGGGGCGATTTGGCTTTCTTT.

V usage is TRBV7-6 and J usage is TRBJ2-5; D is unresolved. Germline V gene sequence: CDR1 SGHVS, CDR2 FNYEAQ. The CDR3 sequence is 16 residues long. The V end was cut by 5 bases, the J end by 1 base, with 17 bases between. The CDR3 region has the DNA TGTGCCAGCAGCCGATCCAGGACGGGCTTCCAAGAGACCCAGTACTTC. Translated, it gives CASSRSRTGFQETQYF. Supplemented by reference TRBV7-6 and TRBJ2-5, the full variable domain reads GAGVSQSPRYKVTKRGQDVALRCDPISGHVSLYWYRQALGQGPEFLTYFNYEAQQDKSGLPNDRFSAERPEGSISTLTIQRTEQRDSAMYRCASSRSRTGFQETQYFGPGTRLLVL.

The V and J genes are TRBV2 and TRBJ1-2; 10 bases match TRBD1. V shed 6 bases and J 8 bases; nucleotides not matched to a gene: 15. Per germline, CDR1 SNHLY and CDR2 FYNNEI. The CDR3 extends over 16 amino acids. This CDR3 is CASRDPWDRGSEGYTF. CDR3 bases: TGTGCCAGCAGGGACCCCTGGGACAGGGGTTCGGAGGGCTACACCTTC.